The 25 T cell receptor beta chains below were found in one sample sequenced in a study of early T cells in non-severe SARS-CoV-2 infection. TCRdb analysed the 5' RACE reads with MiXCR anew, one entry per CDR3 protein. The data show over 85,000 distinct CDR3 sequences, roughly 12% seen once. Sequenced here: whole blood, sampled at baseline. These receptors came from an adult who was a healthcare worker with PCR-confirmed SARS-CoV-2 infection or an uninfected control (not recorded which).

The genes are TRBV5-4 and TRBJ2-5, with 9 bases lining up with TRBD2. V lost 0 bases, J lost 3 bases, and 6 bases stayed unmatched. The CDR3 consists of 16 residues. Per germline, CDR1 SGHNT and CDR2 YYREEE (reference sequence). The CDR3 spells CASSLGLAEGEETQYF. The CDR3 bases are TGTGCCAGCAGCTTGGGACTAGCGGAGGGGGAAGAGACCCAGTACTTC.

CDR3 region: CASSPRQASSNQPQHF. The CDR3, as DNA: TGTGCCAGCAGCCCCCGACAGGCCTCTAGCAATCAGCCCCAGCATTTT. This rearrangement joins TRBV7-8 to TRBJ1-5; D might be TRBD1 (6 bases). The CDR3 has 16 residues. Germline CDR1 reads SGHVS; CDR2 reads FQNEAQ. Trimming removed 5 bases at V and 0 bases at J, with 14 bases between.

In this sample, this clonotype turned up a few times. This chain links TRBV3-1 with TRBJ1-4; no clear D gene. Trimming cost V 4 bases and J 1 base, with 10 bases left between them. CDR3 length: 15 residues. The V gene's germline CDR1 is LGHDT and CDR2 YNNKEL (reference sequence). In DNA form, the CDR3 reads TGTGCCAGCAGCCCCAGTCGGAGAACTAATGAAAAACTGTTTTTT. Translating it yields CASSPSRRTNEKLFF. The full variable domain, with the rest looked up from reference TRBV3-1 and TRBJ1-4, is DTAVSQTPKYLVTQMGNDKSIKCEQNLGHDTMYWYKQDSKKFLKIMFSYNNKELIINETVPNRFSPKSPDKAHLNLHINSLELGDSAVYFCASSPSRRTNEKLFFGSGTQLSVL.

This clonotype was detected a few times. V is TRBV11-2 and J is TRBJ2-1; unclear D gene. CDR1 is SGHAT and CDR2 is FQNNGV in the germline V gene. Trimming shortened V by 1 base and J by 0 bases, and 7 bases separated the two germline ends. The CDR3 is 15 amino acids. The CDR3 nucleotides are TGTGCCAGCAGCTTAGGGCCTAGCTCCTACAATGAGCAGTTCTTC. Amino acids: CASSLGPSSYNEQFF.

This clonotype was observed a few times. The CDR3 DNA reads TGTGCCAGCAGCCTTTCTAGCGGGAACTACAATGAGCAGTTCTTC. It translates to CASSLSSGNYNEQFF. J is TRBJ2-1 and V is TRBV6-2 or TRBV6-3; 9 bases are shared with TRBD2. Germline V gene data show CDR1 as MNHEY and CDR2 as SVGEGT. V lost 6 bases and J lost 3; bases outside the gene matches: 6. CDR3 length: 15 residues.

This chain joins TRBV29-1 and TRBJ1-1; D is perhaps TRBD1 (5 bases). Trimming left V 7 bases short and J 1 base short, with 10 bases between. This CDR3 is 12 amino acids long. The germline CDR1 and CDR2 sequences are SQVTM and ANQGSEA. CDR3 DNA sequence: TGCAGCGCCCACGACAGGAACACTGAAGCTTTCTTT. Its translation is CSAHDRNTEAFF.

This clonotype showed up just a few times. This chain uses TRBV12-3 or TRBV12-4 with TRBJ1-1; D not resolved. This CDR3 spans 15 amino acids. V shed 6 bases and J shed 8 bases, with 22 bases lying between them. CDR3 in amino acids: CASSRSATYSGEAFF. CDR3 in DNA: TGTGCCAGCAGCAGGTCCGCGACATATTCCGGGGAAGCTTTCTTT.

In its sample, this clonotype was seen a few times. The chain couples TRBV5-1 to TRBJ2-7; D might be TRBD1 (6 bases). The V and J ends lost 2 bases and 2 bases respectively, with 14 bases between them. The CDR3 is made up of 15 amino acids. The germline CDR1 and CDR2 sequences are SGHRS and YFSETQ. CDR3 residues: CASSFATGTTYEQYF. DNA of the CDR3: TGCGCCAGCAGCTTTGCTACCGGGACAACCTACGAGCAGTACTTC.

This clonotype was seen at least ten times. The CDR3 region has the DNA TGTGCCAGCAGTTTAGCGGACAGGGTAAACTATGGCTACACCTTC. Protein: CASSLADRVNYGYTF. The V and J genes are TRBV12-3 or TRBV12-4 and TRBJ1-2, with 8 nucleotides matching TRBD1. The CDR3 loop spans 15 amino acids. V shed 0 bases, J shed 2 bases, and the junction held 2 bases outside the gene matches.

This clonotype was detected a few times. The chain is built from TRBV12-3 or TRBV12-4 and TRBJ2-6; D remains ambiguous. CDR3 length: 15 residues. V lost 7 bases, J lost 0 bases, and 10 bases lay in between. In nucleotides, the CDR3 is TGTGCCAGCACCCCCTCCTCCTCTGGGGCCAACGTCCTGACTTTC. This sequence encodes CASTPSSSGANVLTF.

This clonotype came up a few times. The rearrangement uses TRBV4-1 and TRBJ2-3; unclear D gene. Per germline, CDR1 MGHRA and CDR2 YSYEKL. V was pared by 0 bases and J by 8 bases, with 12 bases between. This CDR3 has 14 residues. The CDR3 nucleotides are TGCGCCAGCAGCCAAGACCCTCGCTCGGGTACGCAGTATTTT. It specifies CASSQDPRSGTQYF.

CDR3 sequence (DNA): TGTGCCTGGAGTGTAGGCGGGGGCGTCTACAATGAGCAGTTCTTC. Encoded protein: CAWSVGGGVYNEQFF. This chain links TRBV30 with TRBJ2-1; D may be TRBD2 (7 bases). This CDR3 region has 15 residues. CDR1 and CDR2 from the germline V gene are GTSNPN and SVGIG (reference sequence). V was shortened by 0 bases and J by 3 bases, with 12 bases between the two germline ends.

This chain links TRBV5-1 with TRBJ1-1; D is uncertain. With 2 bases removed from V and 8 bases from J, the gap between germline ends came to 10 bases. The CDR3 runs 12 residues. Germline V gene sequence: CDR1 SGHRS, CDR2 YFSETQ. The CDR3 sequence is CASSFSPGEAFF. The CDR3 DNA sequence: TGCGCCAGCAGCTTCTCCCCGGGGGAAGCTTTCTTT.

This clonotype appeared a few times. The chain recombines TRBV4-1 with TRBJ1-3; a weak D match, TRBD1 (5 bases). Per germline, CDR1 MGHRA and CDR2 YSYEKL. Trimming took 0 bases from V and 0 from J, leaving 6 bases between them. The CDR3 consists of 15 residues. CDR3 in DNA: TGCGCCAGCAGCCAAGATCAGGGCTCTGGAAACACCATATATTTT. Amino acid sequence: CASSQDQGSGNTIYF.

This clonotype has a handful of counts. The chain couples TRBV6-6 to TRBJ1-5, with D possibly being TRBD1 (6 bases). The CDR3 runs to 16 residues. In germline, CDR1 is MNHNY, CDR2 SVGAGI (reference sequence). V lost 5 bases, J lost 0 bases, and 14 bases lay in between. DNA for the CDR3: TGTGCCAGCAGTCACGGCGGACAGTATAGCAATCAGCCCCAGCATTTT. Its protein product is CASSHGGQYSNQPQHF.

A few counts support this clonotype. The rearrangement joins TRBV10-3 to TRBJ1-2, with D tentatively TRBD1 (6 bases). CDR3 length: 14 amino acids. V was clipped by 5 bases and J by 7 bases, with 17 bases between them. Germline-derived CDR1 and CDR2 are ENHRY and SYGVKD. The CDR3 region has the DNA TGTGCCATCAGTTCACAGGGTGTAAATGTTGGCTACACCTTC. Translated: CAISSQGVNVGYTF.

This clonotype was seen more than once but under ten times. The chain joins TRBV7-2 to TRBJ2-4; 9 bases align to TRBD1. After removal of 5 bases from V and 9 bases from J, the junction contained 8 bases not matched to a gene. The germline V gene encodes CDR1 SGHTA and CDR2 FQGNSA. The CDR3 runs to 14 residues. The CDR3 DNA reads TGTGCCAGCAGCACACGGGACAGGGTTGGCATTCAGTACTTC. Its translation: CASSTRDRVGIQYF.

This clonotype was picked up a small number of times. The rearrangement links TRBV3-1 to TRBJ2-1; 11 positions match TRBD2. V shed 4 bases, J shed 7 bases, and the junction held 12 bases outside the gene matches. The CDR3 is made up of 17 amino acids. Germline values: CDR1 LGHDT, CDR2 YNNKEL (reference sequence). The CDR3 sequence is CASSPRQSSGRANEQFF. In nucleotides, the CDR3 is TGTGCCAGCAGCCCCCGACAAAGTAGCGGGAGGGCGAATGAGCAGTTCTTC.

This clonotype has a count of ten or more. The rearrangement links TRBV7-6 to TRBJ1-6, with 7 bases fitting TRBD1. With V trimmed by 3 bases and J by 7 bases, 9 bases remained unmatched. This CDR3 has 16 residues. Germline V gene lookup returns CDR1 SGHVS and CDR2 FNYEAQ. Here the CDR3 reads CASSLGDRTSNSPLHF. CDR3 DNA: TGTGCCAGCAGCTTGGGGGACAGAACCTCGAATTCACCCCTCCACTTT.

Comment on this clonotype: A single base separates this from a much larger clone, so it may be a read error. This CDR3 fails to terminate in the conserved phenylalanine or tryptophan, so it likely reflects a read error. This chain joins TRBV20-1 and TRBJ1-5; possible D gene TRBD1, 5 bases. The germline V gene encodes CDR1 DFQATT and CDR2 SNEGSKA (reference sequence). CDR3 length: 15 residues. The ends were cut back, 3 bases at V and 0 bases at J, with 12 bases in the middle. The CDR3 sequence: CSASSPTDSNQPQHL. The CDR3 bases are TGCAGTGCTAGCAGCCCGACAGATAGCAATCAGCCCCAGCATCTT.

The rearrangement uses TRBV29-1 and TRBJ1-2, with 9 bases aligning to TRBD1. Trimming at V came to 3 bases and at J to 0 bases, leaving 8 bases not matched to a gene. Per the germline V gene, CDR1 is SQVTM and CDR2 is ANQGSEA. The CDR3 consists of 16 residues. This CDR3 is CSVEQADRGPNYGYTF. The CDR3 DNA reads as TGCAGCGTTGAGCAAGCGGACAGGGGACCTAACTATGGCTACACCTTC. The full variable domain, in which reference TRBV29-1 and TRBJ1-2 provide the parts outside the CDR3, is SAVISQKPSRDICQRGTSLTIQCQVDSQVTMMFWYRQQPGQSLTLIATANQGSEATYESGFVIDKFPISRPNLTFSTLTVSNMSPEDSSIYLCSVEQADRGPNYGYTFGSGTRLTVV.

There are a few counts of this clonotype. This chain connects TRBV6-5 to TRBJ2-7, with TRBD1 identical over 11 bases. The CDR3 sequence is 15 residues long. Germline trimming cut 4 bases from V and 4 bases from J; bases unmatched to any gene: 6. Germline V CDR1 and CDR2: MNHEY, SVGAGI. The CDR3 bases are TGTGCCAGCAGTTTAGCCGGGACAGGGGGGTACGAGCAGTACTTC. As protein: CASSLAGTGGYEQYF.

This chain connects TRBV28 to TRBJ2-7; 8 bases map to TRBD1. With 9 bases clipped from V and 0 bases from J, the junction kept 10 bases outside the gene matches. This CDR3 spans 15 amino acids. The germline gives CDR1 MDHEN, CDR2 SYDVKM. Written as DNA, the CDR3 is TGTGCCAGTACCAGGGGGCGGGCGAGCTCCTACGAGCAGTACTTC. Amino acids: CASTRGRASSYEQYF.

The genes are TRBV4-1 and TRBJ2-7; D is uncertain. Trimming pared 4 bases from V and 7 bases from J, leaving 20 bases between. This CDR3 has 15 residues. The germline CDR1 and CDR2 sequences are MGHRA and YSYEKL. In nucleotides, the CDR3 is TGCGCCAGCAGCCCCGTCGGAAGTTACCTGTGGGAGCAGTACTTC. The encoded protein is CASSPVGSYLWEQYF.

This clonotype occurred many times. The chain carries TRBV2 and TRBJ1-1; D is undetermined. Germline loops: CDR1 SNHLY, CDR2 FYNNEI. Trimming pared 11 bases from V and 6 bases from J, leaving 13 bases between. The CDR3 runs to 11 residues. In DNA, the CDR3 is TGTGCCGGGGTGCGAGAGTCTGAAGCTTTCTTT. Amino acids: CAGVRESEAFF.